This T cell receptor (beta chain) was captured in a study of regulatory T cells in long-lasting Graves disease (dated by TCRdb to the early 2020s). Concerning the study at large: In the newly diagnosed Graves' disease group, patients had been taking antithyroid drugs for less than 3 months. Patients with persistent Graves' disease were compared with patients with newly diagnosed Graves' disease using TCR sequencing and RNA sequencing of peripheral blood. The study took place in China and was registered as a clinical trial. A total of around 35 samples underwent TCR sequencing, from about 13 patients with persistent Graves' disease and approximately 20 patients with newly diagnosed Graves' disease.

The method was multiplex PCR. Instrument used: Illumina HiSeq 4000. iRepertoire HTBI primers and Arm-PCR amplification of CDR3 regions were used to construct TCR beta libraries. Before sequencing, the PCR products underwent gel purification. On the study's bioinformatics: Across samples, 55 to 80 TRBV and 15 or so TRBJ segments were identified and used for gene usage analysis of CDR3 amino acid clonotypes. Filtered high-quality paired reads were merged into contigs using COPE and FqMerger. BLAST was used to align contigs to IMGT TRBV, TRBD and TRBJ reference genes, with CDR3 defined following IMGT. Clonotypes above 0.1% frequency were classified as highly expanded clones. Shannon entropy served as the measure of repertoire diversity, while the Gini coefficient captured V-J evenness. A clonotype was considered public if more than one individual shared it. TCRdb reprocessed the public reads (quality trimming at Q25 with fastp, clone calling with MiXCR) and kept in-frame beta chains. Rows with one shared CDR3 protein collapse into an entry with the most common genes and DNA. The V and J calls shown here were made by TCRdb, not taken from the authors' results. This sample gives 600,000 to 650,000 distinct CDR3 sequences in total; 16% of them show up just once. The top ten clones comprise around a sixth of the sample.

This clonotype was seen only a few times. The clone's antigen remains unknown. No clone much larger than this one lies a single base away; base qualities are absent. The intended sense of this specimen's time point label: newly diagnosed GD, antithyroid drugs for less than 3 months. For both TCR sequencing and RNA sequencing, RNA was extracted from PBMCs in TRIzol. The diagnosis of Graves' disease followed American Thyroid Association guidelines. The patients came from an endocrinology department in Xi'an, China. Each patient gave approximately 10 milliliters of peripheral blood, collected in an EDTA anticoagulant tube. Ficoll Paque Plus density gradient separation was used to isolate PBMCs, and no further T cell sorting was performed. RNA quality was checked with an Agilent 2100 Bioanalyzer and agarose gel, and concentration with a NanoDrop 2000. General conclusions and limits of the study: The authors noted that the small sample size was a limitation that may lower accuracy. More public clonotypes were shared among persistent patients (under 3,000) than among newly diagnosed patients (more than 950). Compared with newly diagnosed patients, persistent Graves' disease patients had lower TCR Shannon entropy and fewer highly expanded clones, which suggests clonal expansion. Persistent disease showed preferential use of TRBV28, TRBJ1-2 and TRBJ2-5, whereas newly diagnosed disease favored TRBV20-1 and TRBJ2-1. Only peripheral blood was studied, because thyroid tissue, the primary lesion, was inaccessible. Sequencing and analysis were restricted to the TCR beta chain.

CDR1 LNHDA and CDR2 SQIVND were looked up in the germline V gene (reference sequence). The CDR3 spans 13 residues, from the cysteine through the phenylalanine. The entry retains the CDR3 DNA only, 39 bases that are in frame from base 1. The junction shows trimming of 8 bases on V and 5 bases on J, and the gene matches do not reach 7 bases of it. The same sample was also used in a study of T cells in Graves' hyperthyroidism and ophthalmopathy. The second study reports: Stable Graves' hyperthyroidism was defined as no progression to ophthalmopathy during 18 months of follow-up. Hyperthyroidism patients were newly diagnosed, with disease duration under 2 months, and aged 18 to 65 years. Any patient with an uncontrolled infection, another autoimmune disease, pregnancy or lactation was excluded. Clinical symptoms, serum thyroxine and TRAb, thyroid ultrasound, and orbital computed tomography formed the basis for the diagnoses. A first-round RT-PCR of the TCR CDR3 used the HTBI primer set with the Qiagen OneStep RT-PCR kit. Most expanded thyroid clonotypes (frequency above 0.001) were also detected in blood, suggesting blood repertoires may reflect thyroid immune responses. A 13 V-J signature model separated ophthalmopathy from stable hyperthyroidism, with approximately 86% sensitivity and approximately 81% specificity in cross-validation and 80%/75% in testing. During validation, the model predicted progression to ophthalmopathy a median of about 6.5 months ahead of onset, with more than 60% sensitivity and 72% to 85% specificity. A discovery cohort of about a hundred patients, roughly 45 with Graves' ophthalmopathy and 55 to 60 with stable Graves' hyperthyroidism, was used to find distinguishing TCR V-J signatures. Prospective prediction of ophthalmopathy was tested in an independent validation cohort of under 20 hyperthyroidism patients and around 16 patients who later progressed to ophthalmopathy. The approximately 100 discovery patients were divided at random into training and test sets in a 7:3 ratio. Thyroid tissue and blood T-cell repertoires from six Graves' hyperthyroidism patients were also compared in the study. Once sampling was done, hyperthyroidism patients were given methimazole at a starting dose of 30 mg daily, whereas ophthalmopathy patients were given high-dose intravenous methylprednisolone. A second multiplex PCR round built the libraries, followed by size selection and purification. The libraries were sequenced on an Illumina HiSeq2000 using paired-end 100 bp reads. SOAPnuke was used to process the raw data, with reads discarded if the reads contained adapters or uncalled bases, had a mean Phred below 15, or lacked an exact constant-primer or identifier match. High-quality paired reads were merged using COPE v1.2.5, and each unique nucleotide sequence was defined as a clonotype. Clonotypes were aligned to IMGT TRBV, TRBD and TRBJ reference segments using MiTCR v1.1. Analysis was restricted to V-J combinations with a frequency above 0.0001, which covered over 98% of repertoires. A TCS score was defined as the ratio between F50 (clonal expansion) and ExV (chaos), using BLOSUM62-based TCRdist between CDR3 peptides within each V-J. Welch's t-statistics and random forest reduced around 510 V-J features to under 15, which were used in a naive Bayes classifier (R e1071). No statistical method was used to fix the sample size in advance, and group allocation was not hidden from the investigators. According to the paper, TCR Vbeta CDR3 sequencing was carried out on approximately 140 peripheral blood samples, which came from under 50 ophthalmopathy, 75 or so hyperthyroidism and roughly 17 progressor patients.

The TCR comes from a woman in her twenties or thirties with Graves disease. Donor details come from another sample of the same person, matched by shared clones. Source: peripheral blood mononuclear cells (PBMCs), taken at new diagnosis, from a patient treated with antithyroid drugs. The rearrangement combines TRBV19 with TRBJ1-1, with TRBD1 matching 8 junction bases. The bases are TGTGCCAGTGCTCAGGGGGCCAAGACTGAAGCTTTCTTT. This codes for CASAQGAKTEAFF.